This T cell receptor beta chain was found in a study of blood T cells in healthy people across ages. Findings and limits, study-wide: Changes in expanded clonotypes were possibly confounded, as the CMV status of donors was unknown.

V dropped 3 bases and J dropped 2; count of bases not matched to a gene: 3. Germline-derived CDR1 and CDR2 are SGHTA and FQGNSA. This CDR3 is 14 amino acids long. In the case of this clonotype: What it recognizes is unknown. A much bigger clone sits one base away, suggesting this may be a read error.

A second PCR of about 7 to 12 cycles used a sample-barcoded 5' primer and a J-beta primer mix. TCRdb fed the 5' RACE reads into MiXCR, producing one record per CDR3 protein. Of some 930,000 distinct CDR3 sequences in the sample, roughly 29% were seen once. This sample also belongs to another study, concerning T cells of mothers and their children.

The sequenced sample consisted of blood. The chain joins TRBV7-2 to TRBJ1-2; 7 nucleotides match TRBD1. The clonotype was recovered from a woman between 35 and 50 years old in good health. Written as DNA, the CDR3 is TGTGCCAGCAGCTTCAGACAGGGCAACTATGGCTACACCTTC. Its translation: CASSFRQGNYGYTF. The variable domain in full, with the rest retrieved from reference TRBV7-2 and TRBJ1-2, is GAGVSQSPSNKVTEKGKDVELRCDPISGHTALYWYRQSLGQGLEFLIYFQGNSAPDKSGLPSDRFSAERTGGSVSTLTIQRTQQEDSAVYLCASSFRQGNYGYTFGSGTRLTVV.